This T cell receptor beta chain was found in a study of shared clonotypes between healthy human individuals. Study findings and constraints: Clonotypes which were not shared had lower generation probabilities than clonotypes that all four donors shared. Sharing across four donors was highest in naive CD4 (roughly 5%) and lowest in memory CD8 (approximately 0.4%).

V lost 5 bases, J lost 0 bases, and 12 bases stayed unmatched. This CDR3 is built from 18 residues. Germline lookup yields CDR1 SGHVS and CDR2 FQNEAQ. This clone was seen a single time. Its antigen remains unidentified. TCRdb's table, derived via immunoSEQ multiplex PCR, lists solely in-frame clones and lacks some. This table holds approximately 530,000 clones, approximately 95% found once. Into CD45RA+ naive and CD45RA-negative memory subsets, the CD4+ cells were split. The sequenced material came from naive CD4+ T cells sorted from blood. Subset described: CD45RA+ positively selected. This clonotype was obtained from a woman aged 25 to 45 in good health. The chain joins TRBV7-8 to TRBJ1-5; 8 positions agree with TRBD1. CDR3 loop: CASSGPGQEPLSNQPQHF. CDR3 sequence (DNA): TGTGCCAGCAGCGGGCCGGGACAGGAACCACTTAGCAATCAGCCCCAGCATTTT.